A single sample is the source of the 11 T cell receptor beta chains below, sequenced in a study of T cell repertoires in cytomegalovirus infection. Via MiXCR, TCRdb re-called the reads, giving one row per CDR3 protein. The sample consists of about 700,000 distinct CDR3 sequences, approximately 33% of them appearing once. No cognate antigen is known for these TCRs. This specimen was cultured PBMCs, taken from culture after CMV antigen stimulation. Receptors were obtained from a human donor in good health (CMV status not recorded). Some clones in this sample may be carry-over from other donors' samples.

This clonotype was seen many times. V gene TRBV7-8 combines with J gene TRBJ1-2, with 9 bases lining up with TRBD1. The CDR3 length is 16 residues. With 5 bases clipped from V and 8 bases from J, the junction kept 15 bases outside the gene matches. The germline CDR1 and CDR2 sequences are SGHVS and FQNEAQ. The CDR3 DNA reads TGTGCCAGCAGCATCAACTCCCTGGGACAGGGAGGGGGCTACACCTTC. Its protein product is CASSINSLGQGGGYTF.

This clonotype was detected only a few times. The V gene is TRBV7-2, the J gene TRBJ1-5; no reliable D call. V was cut by 1 base and J by 9 bases, with 13 bases left in between. The CDR3 contains 14 residues. In germline, CDR1 is SGHTA, CDR2 FQGNSA. CDR3 residues: CASSLGLSDWPQHF. The CDR3 nucleotides read TGTGCCAGCAGCTTAGGGCTCAGCGATTGGCCCCAGCATTTT.

The V call is TRBV20-1, the J call TRBJ2-1, with 9 bases lining up with TRBD2. The germline gives CDR1 DFQATT, CDR2 SNEGSKA (reference sequence). The CDR3 sequence is 16 residues long. V shed 3 bases and J 7 bases; nucleotides not matched to a gene: 13. CDR3 protein: CSASRLVAGVGNEQFF. CDR3 nucleotides: TGCAGTGCTAGCCGGTTGGTAGCGGGGGTTGGGAATGAGCAGTTCTTC.

V gene TRBV12-3 or TRBV12-4 combines with J gene TRBJ2-3; the match to TRBD2 covers 7 bases. This CDR3 has 15 amino acids. With V trimmed by 6 bases and J by 2 bases, 8 bases remained unmatched. For the CDR3, the DNA is TGTGCCAGCAGACGGGAGGCTGGGCTCACAGATACGCAGTATTTT. Its protein is CASRREAGLTDTQYF.

J is TRBJ2-3 and V is TRBV24-1, with TRBD1 identical over 9 bases. This CDR3 comprises 15 residues. After removal of 5 bases from V and 4 bases from J, the junction contained 6 bases not matched to a gene. The germline CDR1 and CDR2 sequences are KGHDR and SFDVKD. CDR3 residues: CATSATDRGADTQYF. In nucleotides, the CDR3 is TGTGCCACCAGTGCAACGGACAGGGGCGCAGATACGCAGTATTTT.

The rearrangement links TRBV2 to TRBJ2-3; D is tentatively TRBD1 or TRBD2 (5 bases each). Trimming removed 1 base at V and 4 bases at J, with 9 bases between. CDR3 length equals 14 residues. The V gene's germline CDR1 is SNHLY and CDR2 FYNNEI. CDR3 in DNA: TGTGCCAGCAGTGAAGACGGGGCGGCAGATACGCAGTATTTT. Translating it yields CASSEDGAADTQYF. The full variable domain, its missing parts supplied by reference TRBV2 and TRBJ2-3, is EPEVTQTPSHQVTQMGQEVILRCVPISNHLYFYWYRQILGQKVEFLVSFYNNEISEKSEIFDDQFSVERPDGSNFTLKIRSTKLEDSAMYFCASSEDGAADTQYFGPGTRLTVL.

Many counts were recorded for this clonotype. This chain links TRBV7-2 with TRBJ2-5; possibly TRBD2 for D (6 bases). The CDR3 is 14 amino acids. The ends were cut back, 5 bases at V and 3 bases at J, with 13 bases in the middle. In germline, CDR1 is SGHTA, CDR2 FQGNSA. The CDR3 region is CASSPPGVKETQYF. CDR3 coding DNA: TGTGCCAGCAGCCCACCGGGAGTCAAAGAGACCCAGTACTTC. Together with reference TRBV7-2 and TRBJ2-5, the CDR3 gives the full variable domain: GAGVSQSPSNKVTEKGKDVELRCDPISGHTALYWYRQSLGQGLEFLIYFQGNSAPDKSGLPSDRFSAERTGGSVSTLTIQRTQQEDSAVYLCASSPPGVKETQYFGPGTRLLVL.

The chain uses TRBV7-2 and TRBJ2-5; 9 bases are a match to TRBD1. The V and J ends lost 5 bases and 3 bases, in that order; junction bases with no gene match: 10. The CDR3 totals 16 residues. CDR1 SGHTA and CDR2 FQGNSA come from the germline V gene. In DNA form, the CDR3 reads TGTGCCAGCAGCCACAACTTCGGGACAGGGAAAGAGACCCAGTACTTC. This gives the protein CASSHNFGTGKETQYF.

V is TRBV5-5 and J is TRBJ1-5; TRBD1 matches at 7 bases. Per germline, CDR1 SGHKS and CDR2 YYEKEE (reference sequence). This CDR3 contains 15 residues. After removal of 0 bases from V and 3 bases from J, the junction contained 3 bases not matched to a gene. The CDR3 region has the DNA TGTGCCAGCAGCTTGGAAGGGGGCATCAATCAGCCCCAGCATTTT. Encoded protein: CASSLEGGINQPQHF.

CDR3 sequence reads: CASSRDRRYYEQYF. The CDR3 DNA is TGTGCCAGCAGCCGAGACAGACGGTACTACGAGCAGTACTTC. The chain is built from TRBV2 and TRBJ2-7; the D gene is possibly TRBD1 (5 bases). CDR1 and CDR2 from the germline V gene are SNHLY and FYNNEI. V lost 6 bases, J lost 3 bases, and 15 bases lay in between. This CDR3 region has 14 residues.

This clonotype was detected many times. The genes are TRBV7-2 and TRBJ1-6; weak D call: TRBD1 (5 bases). CDR1 is SGHTA and CDR2 is FQGNSA in the germline V gene. The ends were cut back, 5 bases at V and 0 bases at J, with 11 bases in the middle. The CDR3 runs 16 residues. The CDR3 DNA sequence: TGTGCCAGCAGCCCAGGGCTCTCCTCCTATAATTCACCCCTCCACTTT. Amino acids: CASSPGLSSYNSPLHF.